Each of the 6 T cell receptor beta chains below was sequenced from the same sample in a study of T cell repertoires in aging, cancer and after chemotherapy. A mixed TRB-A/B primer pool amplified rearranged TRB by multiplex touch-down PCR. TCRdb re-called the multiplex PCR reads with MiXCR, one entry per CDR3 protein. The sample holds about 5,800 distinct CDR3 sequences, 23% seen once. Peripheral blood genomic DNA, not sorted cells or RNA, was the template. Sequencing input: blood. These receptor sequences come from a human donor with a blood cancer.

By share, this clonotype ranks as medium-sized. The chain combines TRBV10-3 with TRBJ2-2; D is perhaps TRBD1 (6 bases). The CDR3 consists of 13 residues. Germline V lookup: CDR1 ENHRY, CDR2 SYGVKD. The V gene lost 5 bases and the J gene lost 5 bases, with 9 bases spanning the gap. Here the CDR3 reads CAISPRGTGELFF. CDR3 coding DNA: TGTGCCATCAGTCCTAGGGGGACCGGGGAGCTGTTTTTT.

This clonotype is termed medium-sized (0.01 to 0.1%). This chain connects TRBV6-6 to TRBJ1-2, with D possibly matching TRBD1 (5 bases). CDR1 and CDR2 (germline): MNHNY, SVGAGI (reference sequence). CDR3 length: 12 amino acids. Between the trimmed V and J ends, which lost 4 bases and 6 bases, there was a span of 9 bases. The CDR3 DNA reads TGTGCCAGCAGTTTCCTGGGGCATGGCTACACCTTC. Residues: CASSFLGHGYTF.

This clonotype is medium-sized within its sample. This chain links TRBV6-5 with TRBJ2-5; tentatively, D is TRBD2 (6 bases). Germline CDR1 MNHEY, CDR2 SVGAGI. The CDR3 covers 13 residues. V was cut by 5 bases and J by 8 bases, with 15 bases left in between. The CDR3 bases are TGTGCCAGCAGTCTGATAGCGGAGAGAACCCAGTACTTC. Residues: CASSLIAERTQYF.

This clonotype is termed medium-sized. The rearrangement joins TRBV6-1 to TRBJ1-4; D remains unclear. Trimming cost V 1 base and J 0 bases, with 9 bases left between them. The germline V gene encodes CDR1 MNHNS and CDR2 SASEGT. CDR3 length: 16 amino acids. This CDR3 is CASSEGTATTNEKLFF. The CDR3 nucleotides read TGTGCCAGCAGTGAAGGGACGGCTACAACTAATGAAAAACTGTTTTTT.

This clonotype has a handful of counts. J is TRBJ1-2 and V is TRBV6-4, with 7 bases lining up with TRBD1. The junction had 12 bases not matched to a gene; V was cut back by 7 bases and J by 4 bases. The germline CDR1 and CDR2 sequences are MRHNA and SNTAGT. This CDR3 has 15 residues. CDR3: CASKEGAVGPYGYTF. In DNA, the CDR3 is TGTGCCAGCAAGGAGGGGGCGGTAGGTCCCTATGGCTACACCTTC.

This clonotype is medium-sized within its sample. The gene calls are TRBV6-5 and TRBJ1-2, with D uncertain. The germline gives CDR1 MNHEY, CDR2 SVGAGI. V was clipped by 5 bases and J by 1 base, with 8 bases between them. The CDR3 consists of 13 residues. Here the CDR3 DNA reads TGTGCCAGCAGTCCCGGGTTTAACTATGGCTACACCTTC. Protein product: CASSPGFNYGYTF.